The sequence of this T cell receptor beta chain was determined in a study of PD-1 blockade in classical Hodgkin lymphoma. Study background: Every 2 weeks, patients had 3 mg/kg nivolumab intravenously.

In every patient, relapse followed autologous stem cell transplantation, while exposure to brentuximab vedotin differed. Measured with immunoSEQ multiplex PCR; TCRdb has only the in-frame clones, and not every one. The sample includes around 40,000 clones, 78% of them seen just once. Germline CDR1 KGHSH, CDR2 LQKENI. The CDR3 extends over 13 amino acids. Trimming shortened V by 4 bases and J by 4 bases, and 11 bases separated the two germline ends. The chain joins TRBV18 to TRBJ2-7, with D possibly TRBD2 on 6 matching bases. The material was peripheral blood mononuclear cells (PBMCs), obtained at baseline. The receptor was derived from a human donor with classical Hodgkin lymphoma. CDR3 coding DNA: TGTGCCAGCTCACAGGGCGGGGAATACGAGCAGTACTTC. Amino acids: CASSQGGEYEQYF.